The 30 T cell receptor beta chains in this list originate from one sample, sequenced in a study of CD8+ T cells in alopecia areata. Indicated treatment: oral pan-JAK inhibitor, 5-10 mg twice daily. cDNA reverse transcribed from extracted RNA served as the sequencing template. Profiling relied on immunoSEQ multiplex PCR, and the TCRdb table lists in-frame clones only, not all of them. In the table there are some 130,000 clones, around 53% of which are singletons. Material: CD4+ T cells sorted from blood, obtained at week 4, from a patient treated with tofacitinib. Receptors were obtained from a human donor with alopecia areata.

The genes are TRBV29-1 and TRBJ1-2; 9 bases agree with TRBD1. V lost 3 bases and J lost 5; bases outside the gene matches: 4. The germline gives CDR1 SQVTM, CDR2 ANQGSEA. CDR3 length: 13 residues. CDR3 loop: CSVEGQGGYGYTF. In DNA form, the CDR3 reads TGCAGCGTTGAGGGACAGGGAGGGTATGGCTACACCTTC.

This rearrangement joins TRBV6-1 to TRBJ1-2; TRBD1 is a possible D gene (5 bases). Trimming shortened V by 3 bases and J by 0 bases, and 8 bases separated the two germline ends. This CDR3 has 14 amino acids. Germline lookup yields CDR1 MNHNS and CDR2 SASEGT. CDR3 protein: CASSDGGANYGYTF. Here the CDR3 DNA reads TGTGCCAGCAGTGATGGGGGTGCTAACTATGGCTACACCTTC.

The chain employs TRBV6-6 and TRBJ2-2; unclear D gene. There are 14 residues in the CDR3. With 10 bases removed from V and 2 bases from J, the gap between germline ends came to 14 bases. Germline-derived CDR1 and CDR2 are MNHNY and SVGAGI (reference sequence). CDR3: CATETGYNTGELFF. The CDR3 DNA follows: TGTGCCACTGAGACGGGCTATAACACCGGGGAGCTGTTTTTT.

The chain combines TRBV2 with TRBJ2-7; no firm D call. V was clipped by 3 bases and J by 3 bases, with 6 bases between them. Per germline, CDR1 SNHLY and CDR2 FYNNEI. The CDR3 runs to 12 residues. The CDR3 DNA follows: TGTGCCAGCAGTGAGCTAGACTACGAGCAGTACTTC. It is translated as CASSELDYEQYF.

The chain is built from TRBV5-1 and TRBJ1-2; D unresolved. Germline loops: CDR1 SGHRS, CDR2 YFSETQ. The CDR3 length is 13 residues. Trimming took off 0 bases at V and 5 bases at J, with 8 bases between the two ends. This chain's CDR3 is CASSLEGEYGYTF. The CDR3 DNA is TGCGCCAGCAGCTTGGAGGGCGAGTATGGCTACACCTTC.

This clone was seen repeatedly, ten times or more. V is TRBV6-1 and J is TRBJ2-3; D is unresolved. This CDR3 spans 11 amino acids. CDR1 MNHNS and CDR2 SASEGT come from the germline V gene. V lost 4 bases, J lost 6 bases, and 5 bases lay in between. This CDR3 reads CASSVVDTQYF. The CDR3 bases are TGTGCCAGCAGTGTAGTCGATACGCAGTATTTT.

The V call is TRBV27, the J call TRBJ1-2; TRBD1 matches at 9 bases. The germline gives CDR1 MNHEY, CDR2 SMNVEV (reference sequence). The trim removed 5 bases at V and 2 bases at J, leaving 6 bases unmatched. The CDR3 consists of 15 residues. In DNA, the CDR3 is TGTGCCAGCAGTCCGACCGGGACAGGGAACTATGGCTACACCTTC. This gives the protein CASSPTGTGNYGYTF.

This clone was detected only once. CDR3 bases: TGCAGCGTTTCTACTCGTTTAGCCAAAAACATTCAGTACTTC. The encoded protein is CSVSTRLAKNIQYF. The chain uses TRBV29-1 and TRBJ2-4, with D uncertain. The CDR3 consists of 14 residues. Germline V gene data show CDR1 as SQVTM and CDR2 as ANQGSEA. Trimming removed 5 bases from V and 0 bases from J, with 11 bases in between. The full variable domain, completed using reference TRBV29-1 and TRBJ2-4, is SAVISQKPSRDICQRGTSLTIQCQVDSQVTMMFWYRQQPGQSLTLIATANQGSEATYESGFVIDKFPISRPNLTFSTLTVSNMSPEDSSIYLCSVSTRLAKNIQYFGAGTRLSVL.

The gene calls are TRBV5-1 and TRBJ1-1; D not certain. Trimming left V 0 bases short and J 3 bases short, with 0 bases between. Looked up from germline, CDR1 is SGHRS and CDR2 is YFSETQ. The CDR3 contains 11 residues. CDR3 bases: TGCGCCAGCAGCTTGGACACTGAAGCTTTCTTT. Translated, it gives CASSLDTEAFF.

The rearrangement uses TRBV29-1 and TRBJ2-1; 8 bases are a match to TRBD1. V was pared by 7 bases and J by 4 bases, with 9 bases of the junction left unmatched. CDR3 length: 14 residues. CDR1 SQVTM and CDR2 ANQGSEA come from the germline V gene. This CDR3 reads CSASAGGKYNEQFF. CDR3 bases: TGCAGCGCCTCGGCAGGGGGCAAGTACAATGAGCAGTTCTTC.

V is TRBV15 and J is TRBJ2-6; D gene unclear. Trimming shortened V by 0 bases and J by 1 base, and 7 bases separated the two germline ends. CDR1 LNHNV and CDR2 YYDKDF come from the germline V gene (reference sequence). This CDR3 has 16 residues. DNA for the CDR3: TGTGCCACCAGCAGAGATCTCGGGTCTGGGGCCAACGTCCTGACTTTC. It is translated as CATSRDLGSGANVLTF.

This clone was detected only a few times. The chain employs TRBV29-1 and TRBJ2-3; 13 positions match TRBD2. V gave up 4 bases and J gave up 7 bases; unmatched junction bases: 5. This CDR3 comprises 14 residues. In germline, CDR1 is SQVTM, CDR2 ANQGSEA. The CDR3 protein is CSVGRLAGGHTQYF. CDR3 sequence (DNA): TGCAGCGTTGGGCGACTAGCGGGGGGACATACGCAGTATTTT.

The rearrangement joins TRBV6-1 to TRBJ2-7, with 9 bases aligning to TRBD1. V lost 6 bases and J lost 6; bases outside the gene matches: 9. Germline V gives CDR1 MNHNS, CDR2 SASEGT. The CDR3 covers 14 residues. Written as DNA, the CDR3 is TGTGCCAGCAGAAACCCGGGACAGGGACCCGAGCAGTACTTC. Residues: CASRNPGQGPEQYF.

The chain recombines TRBV29-1 with TRBJ2-1; 8 bases are shared with TRBD1. The CDR3 spans 11 residues. The junction had 3 bases not matched to a gene; V was cut back by 7 bases and J by 7 bases. Germline loops: CDR1 SQVTM, CDR2 ANQGSEA. The CDR3 here is CSADRVNEQFF. The CDR3 nucleotides are TGCAGCGCGGACAGGGTGAATGAGCAGTTCTTC.

The chain is built from TRBV2 and TRBJ2-4, with D hard to call. With 4 bases removed from V and 1 base from J, the gap between germline ends came to 5 bases. Germline assignment: CDR1 SNHLY and CDR2 FYNNEI. CDR3 length: 13 residues. CDR3 amino acids: CASSVEAKNIQYF. The CDR3 nucleotides read TGTGCCAGCAGTGTAGAGGCCAAAAACATTCAGTACTTC.

The V gene is TRBV29-1, the J gene TRBJ2-2; D gene ambiguous. Trimming left V 4 bases short and J 5 bases short, with 5 bases between. Germline assignment: CDR1 SQVTM and CDR2 ANQGSEA. CDR3 length: 11 residues. The CDR3 DNA follows: TGCAGCGTTGGGTGGACCGGGGAGCTGTTTTTT. Protein sequence: CSVGWTGELFF.

This chain links TRBV29-1 with TRBJ2-2; D call uncertain. V was clipped by 5 bases and J by 3 bases, with 7 bases between them. CDR1 is SQVTM, CDR2 ANQGSEA, per germline. This CDR3 contains 12 residues. In DNA, the CDR3 is TGCAGCGTTCGGAGTCACACCGGGGAGCTGTTTTTT. Translating gives CSVRSHTGELFF.

The gene calls are TRBV7-9 and TRBJ2-1; the D gene is possibly TRBD2 (6 bases). The germline CDR1 and CDR2 sequences are SEHNR and FQNEAQ (reference sequence). V was shortened by 0 bases and J by 7 bases, with 25 bases between the two germline ends. The CDR3 spans 19 residues. The CDR3 spells CASSLARLMGRRGLNEQFF. The CDR3 DNA sequence: TGTGCCAGCAGCTTAGCGCGATTGATGGGGAGGCGGGGCCTAAATGAGCAGTTCTTC.

This chain connects TRBV29-1 to TRBJ2-3; no definite D call. The CDR3 extends over 10 amino acids. In germline, CDR1 is SQVTM, CDR2 ANQGSEA. Trimming pared 7 bases from V and 5 bases from J, leaving 7 bases between. The CDR3 DNA sequence: TGCAGCGCCGGAGTAGATACGCAGTATTTT. This codes for CSAGVDTQYF.

This clone was found a few times. The rearrangement joins TRBV4-1 to TRBJ1-5; a possible D gene is TRBD1 (5 bases). This CDR3 contains 17 residues. CDR1 and CDR2 (germline): MGHRA, YSYEKL. V gave up 0 bases and J gave up 5 bases, with 17 bases separating them. Written as DNA, the CDR3 is TGCGCCAGCAGCCAAGATGCGCGGGGCATAGGATATCAGCCCCAGCATTTT. Its translation: CASSQDARGIGYQPQHF.

The chain combines TRBV5-1 with TRBJ2-1, with TRBD2 matching 13 bases. Germline V lookup: CDR1 SGHRS, CDR2 YFSETQ. V trimming: 5 bases; J trimming: 4 bases; junction bases outside the gene matches: 9. The CDR3 loop spans 17 amino acids. CDR3 protein: CASRKGLAGPEYNEQFF. The CDR3 DNA follows: TGCGCCAGCAGGAAGGGACTAGCGGGACCGGAGTACAATGAGCAGTTCTTC.

V usage is TRBV29-1 and J usage is TRBJ2-1; 10 bases line up with TRBD1. The V segment lost 1 base and the J segment 4 bases; nucleotides outside the gene matches: 1. CDR1 and CDR2 from the germline V gene are SQVTM and ANQGSEA. There are 14 residues in the CDR3. CDR3 protein: CSVEGQGAYNEQFF. The DNA for the CDR3 is TGCAGCGTTGAAGGACAGGGGGCGTACAATGAGCAGTTCTTC.

The chain recombines TRBV6-1 with TRBJ2-3, with 8 bases lining up with TRBD2. Germline CDR1 and CDR2: MNHNS and SASEGT. The junction had 9 bases not matched to a gene; V was cut back by 5 bases and J by 5 bases. This CDR3 has 15 amino acids. The CDR3 here is CASSTLAALKDTQYF. CDR3 coding DNA: TGTGCCAGCAGTACACTAGCGGCCTTAAAAGATACGCAGTATTTT.

This clone was picked up a small number of times. This chain links TRBV18 with TRBJ1-1; D call uncertain. This CDR3 is 12 amino acids long. Trimming stripped 4 bases from V and 4 bases from J, with 7 bases between. Germline CDR1 KGHSH, CDR2 LQKENI. The CDR3 loop reads CASSQQTTEAFF. DNA for the CDR3: TGTGCCAGCTCACAACAAACCACTGAAGCTTTCTTT.

The rearrangement links TRBV7-9 to TRBJ1-2, with D perhaps matching TRBD1 (6 bases). Germline V gene lookup returns CDR1 SEHNR and CDR2 FQNEAQ (reference sequence). Trimming removed 5 bases at V and 3 bases at J, with 16 bases between. This CDR3 has 15 residues. CDR3 bases: TGTGCCAGCAGCCCCCAAGGGGGTTACGACTATGGCTACACCTTC. It specifies CASSPQGGYDYGYTF.

The chain uses TRBV30 and TRBJ2-6; no definite D call. With 0 bases removed from V and 3 bases from J, the gap between germline ends came to 6 bases. The CDR3 length is 14 residues. Per the germline V gene, CDR1 is GTSNPN and CDR2 is SVGIG (reference sequence). The CDR3 sequence is CAWSVGFGANVLTF. CDR3 bases: TGTGCCTGGAGTGTCGGATTTGGGGCCAACGTCCTGACTTTC.

This chain uses TRBV30 with TRBJ2-1; 10 nucleotides align to TRBD2. This CDR3 contains 15 residues. The V gene end was trimmed by 0 bases and the J gene end by 8 bases; junction bases not matched to a gene: 7. Germline V gives CDR1 GTSNPN, CDR2 SVGIG (reference sequence). The CDR3 DNA reads TGTGCCTGGAGTGTTACCAGCGGGGGGGCGCATGAGCAGTTCTTC. This sequence encodes CAWSVTSGGAHEQFF.

Of note for this clone: Other DNA sequences in this specimen translate into the identical CDR3. The chain carries TRBV30 and TRBJ1-5; D not resolved. CDR1 is GTSNPN and CDR2 is SVGIG in the germline V gene (reference sequence). V lost 0 bases and J 3 bases, leaving 6 bases between the germline ends. The CDR3 contains 13 residues. The DNA for the CDR3 is TGTGCCTGGAGTGTACGCTCCAATCAGCCCCAGCATTTT. Encoded protein: CAWSVRSNQPQHF.

This clone was counted between two and nine times. The V gene is TRBV18, the J gene TRBJ1-3; 8 bases are shared with TRBD1. The V gene's germline CDR1 is KGHSH and CDR2 LQKENI. There are 17 residues in the CDR3. The trim removed 4 bases at V and 0 bases at J, leaving 8 bases unmatched. CDR3 nucleotide sequence: TGTGCCAGCTCACGATCGGGGACAGGCGGCTCTGGAAACACCATATATTTT. As protein: CASSRSGTGGSGNTIYF.

The chain couples TRBV5-1 to TRBJ1-2; 8 positions match TRBD1. V lost 4 bases, J lost 6 bases, and 5 bases stayed unmatched. In germline, CDR1 is SGHRS, CDR2 YFSETQ. The CDR3 extends over 13 amino acids. CDR3 amino acids: CASSPDRVDGYTF. The CDR3, as DNA: TGCGCCAGCAGCCCGGACAGGGTTGATGGCTACACCTTC. Together with reference TRBV5-1 and TRBJ1-2, the CDR3 gives the full variable domain: KAGVTQTPRYLIKTRGQQVTLSCSPISGHRSVSWYQQTPGQGLQFLFEYFSETQRNKGNFPGRFSGRQFSNSRSEMNVSTLELGDSALYLCASSPDRVDGYTFGSGTRLTVV.